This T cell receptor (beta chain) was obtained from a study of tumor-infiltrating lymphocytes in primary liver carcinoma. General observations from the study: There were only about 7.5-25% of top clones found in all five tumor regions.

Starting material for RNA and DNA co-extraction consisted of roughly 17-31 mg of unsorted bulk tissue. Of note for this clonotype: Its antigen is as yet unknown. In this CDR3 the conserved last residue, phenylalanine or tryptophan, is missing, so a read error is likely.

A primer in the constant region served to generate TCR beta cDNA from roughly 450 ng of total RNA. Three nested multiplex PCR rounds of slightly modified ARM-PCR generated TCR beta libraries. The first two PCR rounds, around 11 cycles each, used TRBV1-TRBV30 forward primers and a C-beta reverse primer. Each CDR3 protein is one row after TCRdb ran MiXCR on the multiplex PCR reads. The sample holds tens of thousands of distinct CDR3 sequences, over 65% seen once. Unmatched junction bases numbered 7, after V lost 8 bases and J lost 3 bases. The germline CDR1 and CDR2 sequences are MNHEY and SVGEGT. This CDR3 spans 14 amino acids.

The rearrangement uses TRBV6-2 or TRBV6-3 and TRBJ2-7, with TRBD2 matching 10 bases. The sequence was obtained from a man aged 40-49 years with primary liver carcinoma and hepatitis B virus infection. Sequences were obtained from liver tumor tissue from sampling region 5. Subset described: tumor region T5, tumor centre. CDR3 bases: TGTGCCAGCGGGCATACTAGCGGGATCTACGAGCAGTACTTG. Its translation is CASGHTSGIYEQYL.